This entry lists 8 T cell receptor beta chains sequenced from one sample in a study of T cells after posttransplantation cyclophosphamide listed by TCRdb under 2016. Libraries were constructed by the immunoSEQ multiplex PCR assay. As stored in TCRdb, this immuneACCESS dataset retains in-frame rearrangements with V and J assigned. A fraction of the clones does not appear; measured against another copy, unresolved V genes explain less than half of the discrepancy, and the remainder lacks a known reason. Here the sample lists about 39,000 clones, none seen once only. The ten largest clones take up about 4.5% of the sample. The specimen sequenced was PBMCs. These receptors were obtained from a woman aged 45 to 65 in good health and a related stem cell transplant donor.

This clone came up many times. V usage is TRBV7-9 and J usage is TRBJ2-2; maybe TRBD1 (6 bases). The CDR3 is made up of 15 amino acids. Per the germline V gene, CDR1 is SEHNR and CDR2 is FQNEAQ (reference sequence). V lost 5 bases to trimming and J lost 6 bases, with 16 bases between them. As DNA, the CDR3 is TGTGCCAGCAGCGCGCGCAGGGGCTTGGCCGGGGAGCTGTTTTTT. It is translated as CASSARRGLAGELFF.

This clone has at least ten counts. The gene calls are TRBV7-6 and TRBJ2-7, with 8 bases lining up with TRBD2. This CDR3 is 14 amino acids long. Per germline, CDR1 SGHVS and CDR2 FNYEAQ. J gave up 2 bases and V 2 bases, and 2 bases lay outside the gene matches. The CDR3 DNA reads as TGTGCCAGCAGCTTAAACGGGGGGGCCTACGAGCAGTACTTC. Translating it yields CASSLNGGAYEQYF.

This clone was counted at least ten times. The chain links TRBV5-1 to TRBJ2-1; a possible D gene is TRBD2 (7 bases). The germline V and J ends were trimmed by 0 bases and 0 bases, with 16 bases remaining between them. The V gene's germline CDR1 is SGHRS and CDR2 YFSETQ. CDR3 length: 18 residues. CDR3 coding DNA: TGCGCCAGCAGCTTGGGCGGCGGGGGCGCCTCCTCCTACAATGAGCAGTTCTTC. This translates into CASSLGGGGASSYNEQFF.

This clone was counted many times. The chain employs TRBV5-5 and TRBJ2-7; perhaps TRBD1 as D (6 bases). The V gene lost 4 bases and the J gene lost 5 bases, with 19 bases spanning the gap. The CDR3 has 15 residues. From germline, CDR1 is SGHKS and CDR2 YYEKEE (reference sequence). CDR3 coding DNA: TGTGCCAGCAGCCTAACAGGGAGCGCCGCGAACGAGCAGTACTTC. It codes for CASSLTGSAANEQYF.

This clone was detected many times. The gene calls are TRBV7-6 and TRBJ2-7; D is perhaps TRBD2 (5 bases). The length of the CDR3 is 15 residues. Looked up from germline, CDR1 is SGHVS and CDR2 is FNYEAQ. Trimming removed 5 bases at V and 0 bases at J, with 14 bases between. CDR3 residues: CASSRADGDSYEQYF. The CDR3 DNA follows: TGTGCCAGCAGCAGAGCGGATGGGGACTCCTACGAGCAGTACTTC.

Many counts were recorded for this clone. The chain combines TRBV30 with TRBJ1-4; 7 bases align to TRBD1. The CDR3 consists of 15 residues. The germline V gene encodes CDR1 GTSNPN and CDR2 SVGIG (reference sequence). V shed 2 bases and J 7 bases; nucleotides not matched to a gene: 10. The CDR3 loop is CAWSITTGIGEKLFF. The CDR3 bases are TGTGCCTGGAGTATAACGACAGGGATAGGTGAAAAACTGTTTTTT.

Many counts were recorded for this clone. This chain links TRBV18 with TRBJ2-1, with TRBD1 identical over 10 bases. The CDR3 covers 15 residues. Per the germline V gene, CDR1 is KGHSH and CDR2 is LQKENI. The trim removed 3 bases at V and 7 bases at J, leaving 6 bases unmatched. The DNA for the CDR3 is TGTGCCAGCTCACCTCGGACAGGGGGTTTAAATGAGCAGTTCTTC. Protein sequence: CASSPRTGGLNEQFF.

In this sample, this clone turned up many times. V gene TRBV6-6 combines with J gene TRBJ1-1; 12 bases fit TRBD1. Trimming at V came to 6 bases and at J to 10 bases, leaving 6 bases not matched to a gene. This CDR3 is built from 13 residues. CDR1 is MNHNY and CDR2 is SVGAGI in the germline V gene (reference sequence). CDR3: CASRKGQGAGAFF. The DNA of the CDR3 is TGTGCCAGCAGGAAGGGACAGGGGGCTGGAGCTTTCTTT.